This TCR beta chain was observed in a study of beta chain features in type 1 diabetes (dated by TCRdb to the late 2010s). With respect to the entire study: Mean age, gender distribution, total cell number and subset yield did not differ between patients and healthy donors. A total of roughly 100 million sorted cells were examined across all samples, and RNA yield correlated strongly with the number of cells per subset. In the study, recently diagnosed type 1 diabetes patients and matched healthy donors were compared on the TCRB repertoires of their sorted circulating CD4+ T cell subsets. Whereas all 28 donors provided naive and central memory subsets, regulatory and stem cell-like memory subsets were isolated from just 8 patients and about eight healthy donors. Broad study findings and their caveats: Sequencing cDNA rather than genomic DNA could over-represent highly expressing activated cells, although activation and CD3 levels did not differ between groups. Shorter templates might have been favored by PCR, but patient and control samples were amplified and corrected together, so both groups would have been affected equally by any skew. HLA sub-analyses involved small numbers of individuals, so any influence of HLA type on TCRB rearrangement remained unresolved. Naive, central memory and regulatory TCRB repertoires appeared to be more alike among patients than among healthy donors. At VDJ recombination sites, patients with type 1 diabetes made fewer insertions and deleted more nucleotides, a pattern implying thymic rearrangement abnormalities. A moderate but significant shortening of TCRB CDR3 length was observed in type 1 diabetes patients in all four CD4+ subsets.

As concerns this clone: It has no known antigen specificity. No much larger clone is present one base from it, and per-base qualities are unavailable.

From each donor, a single peripheral blood sample of approximately 110 mL on average was drawn into heparinised tubes. Using a panel that included CD45RO, CCR7, CD25, CD127, CD95 and CD27, naive, central memory, regulatory and stem cell-like memory CD4+ T cells were sorted on a BD FACSAria II. All sorted populations exceeded 98% purity. PBMCs were separated immediately by Lymphoprep density gradient centrifugation and were stained directly, without being cultured. To minimize batch effects, samples were stained and sorted in pairs, one healthy donor with one patient per experiment. The entire amount of isolated RNA was reverse transcribed using the High Capacity cDNA Reverse Transcription Kit, so the sequenced TCRB transcripts were expressed ones. Naive, central memory and regulatory T cell samples underwent deep immunoSEQ sequencing, averaging roughly 3.4 million total reads per sample. Sorted cells were lysed in RLT buffer, and RNA was extracted using DNase-treated RNeasy Micro or Mini kits according to cell number. To prevent cross-contamination, each cell subset was processed individually, whereas patient and healthy donor samples were processed jointly. The immunoSEQ multiplex PCR was used to amplify TCRB sequences from cDNA, generating 87-bp fragments that spanned the CDR3 region. Amplicons were sequenced on the Illumina HiSeq platform. As for the original processing: PCR bias was computationally corrected using synthetic template baselines, reads within Hamming distance 2 were collapsed, and singletons that could not be merged were discarded. Reads were aligned against IMGT so that V, D and J genes, CDR3 length and insertions or deletions at six rearrangement sites could be assigned. Clonotype counts were normalized to sorted cell number within each subset before computing true diversity and Gini coefficients with the tcR R package. The overlap coefficient, calculated on TCRB nucleotide sequences, was used to quantify repertoire sharing. Out-of-frame TCRB sequences from naive cells were analyzed as a proxy for the pre-selection repertoire. The clones in this table, taken by TCRdb from immuneACCESS, are in-frame only. Not every clone is retained; where verified, under half of the shortfall comes from an unresolved V gene, and the cause of the rest is unknown. V, J and clone size derive from that table, while D and trimming were established from the DNA sequence. This sample is represented by 150,000 to 200,000 clones; over 55% of them were singletons. The ten largest make up under 0.1% of the sample.

As encoded in the germline V gene (reference sequence), CDR1 is GTSNPN while CDR2 is SVGIG. Reading from cysteine to phenylalanine, the CDR3 counts 16 amino acids. CDR3 DNA only is kept here, 48 bases in frame from base 1. Here V drops 0 bases and J drops 2 bases, and the junction holds 6 bases not matched to any gene. In this chain, TRBV30 is recombined with TRBJ2-3; a stretch of 9 junction bases matches TRBD2. Sequencing was performed on naive CD4+ T cells from blood. The sample's cell subset or site label, in plain terms: true naive CD4+ T cells. This sequence was found in a young man with type 1 diabetes. The CDR3 region reads CAWSVGSGGNTDTQYF. Here is the DNA: TGTGCCTGGAGTGTAGGTAGCGGGGGAAACACAGATACGCAGTATTTT.